This passage covers 2 T cell receptor beta chains from one sample sequenced in a study of blood T cell repertoires in COVID-19. TCRdb's copy holds only in-frame clones and misses some; the assay was immunoSEQ multiplex PCR. The sample yields 35,000 to 45,000 clones, approximately 86% seen once. Sequencing was done on a sample of peripheral blood. Receptor source: a man between 65 and 85 years old with acute or convalescent COVID-19.

This chain joins TRBV6-5 and TRBJ1-2, with 8 nucleotides matching TRBD1. The CDR3 consists of 16 residues. The V gene's germline CDR1 is MNHEY and CDR2 SVGAGI. V dropped 4 bases and J dropped 8; count of bases not matched to a gene: 15. The CDR3 is CASSSNSATGVGGYTF. The CDR3 DNA sequence: TGTGCCAGCAGTTCCAATTCGGCGACAGGGGTCGGGGGCTACACCTTC.

The chain joins TRBV6-5 to TRBJ1-3; tentative D call: TRBD1 (5 bases). Germline V lookup: CDR1 MNHEY, CDR2 SVGAGI. V was cut by 7 bases and J by 0 bases, with 13 bases left in between. This CDR3 is built from 15 residues. The CDR3 bases are TGTGCCAGCACCCGGACACTTAGCTCTGGAAACACCATATATTTT. This codes for CASTRTLSSGNTIYF.